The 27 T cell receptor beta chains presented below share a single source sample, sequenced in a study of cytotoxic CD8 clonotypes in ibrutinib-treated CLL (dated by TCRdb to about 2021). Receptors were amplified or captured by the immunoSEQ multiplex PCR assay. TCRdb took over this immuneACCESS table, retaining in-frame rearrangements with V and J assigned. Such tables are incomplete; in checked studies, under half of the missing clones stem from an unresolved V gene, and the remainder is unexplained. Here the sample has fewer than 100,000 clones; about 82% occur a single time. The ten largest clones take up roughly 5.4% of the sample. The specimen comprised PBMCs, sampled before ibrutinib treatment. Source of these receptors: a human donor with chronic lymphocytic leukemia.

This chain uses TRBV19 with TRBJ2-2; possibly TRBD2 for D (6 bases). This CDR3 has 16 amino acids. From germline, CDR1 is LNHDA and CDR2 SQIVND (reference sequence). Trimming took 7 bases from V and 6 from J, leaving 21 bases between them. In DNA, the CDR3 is TGTGCCAGTACTCGAGTGGGGGGATCTATTGCCGGGGAGCTGTTTTTT. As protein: CASTRVGGSIAGELFF.

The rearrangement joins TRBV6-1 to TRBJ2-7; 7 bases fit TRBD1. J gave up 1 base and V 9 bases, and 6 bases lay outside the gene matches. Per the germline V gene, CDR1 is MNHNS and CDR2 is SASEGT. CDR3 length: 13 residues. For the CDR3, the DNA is TGTGCCAGTTCTCTGGGACAGTCCTACGAGCAGTACTTC. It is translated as CASSLGQSYEQYF.

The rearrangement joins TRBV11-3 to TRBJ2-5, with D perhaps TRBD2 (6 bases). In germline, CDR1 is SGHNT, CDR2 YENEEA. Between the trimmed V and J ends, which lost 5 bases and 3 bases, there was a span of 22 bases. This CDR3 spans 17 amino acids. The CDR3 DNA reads TGTGCCAGCAGCCTGAAGGCTAGCGTGGATCTTGAAGAGACCCAGTACTTC. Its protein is CASSLKASVDLEETQYF. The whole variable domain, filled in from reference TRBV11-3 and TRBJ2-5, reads EAGVVQSPRYKIIEKKQPVAFWCNPISGHNTLYWYLQNLGQGPELLIRYENEEAVDDSQLPKDRFSAERLKGVDSTLKIQPAELGDSAVYLCASSLKASVDLEETQYFGPGTRLLVL.

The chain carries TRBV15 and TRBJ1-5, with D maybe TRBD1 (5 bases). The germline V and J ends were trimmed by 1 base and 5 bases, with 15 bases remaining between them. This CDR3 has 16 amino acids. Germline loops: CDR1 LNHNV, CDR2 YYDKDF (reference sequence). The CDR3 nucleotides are TGTGCCACCAGCAGAGGGATCACGGGGGAGCATCAGCCCCAGCATTTT. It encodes CATSRGITGEHQPQHF.

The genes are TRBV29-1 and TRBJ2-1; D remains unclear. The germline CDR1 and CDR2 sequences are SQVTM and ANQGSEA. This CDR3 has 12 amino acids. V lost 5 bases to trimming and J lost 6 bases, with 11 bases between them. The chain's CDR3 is CSVHSKPNEQFF. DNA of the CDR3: TGCAGCGTTCATAGCAAACCCAATGAGCAGTTCTTC.

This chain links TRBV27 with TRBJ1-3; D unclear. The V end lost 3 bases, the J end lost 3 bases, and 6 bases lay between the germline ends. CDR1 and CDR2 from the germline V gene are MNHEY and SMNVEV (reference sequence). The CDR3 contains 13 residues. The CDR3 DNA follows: TGTGCCAGCAGTTTCCGGGATGGAAACACCATATATTTT. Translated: CASSFRDGNTIYF.

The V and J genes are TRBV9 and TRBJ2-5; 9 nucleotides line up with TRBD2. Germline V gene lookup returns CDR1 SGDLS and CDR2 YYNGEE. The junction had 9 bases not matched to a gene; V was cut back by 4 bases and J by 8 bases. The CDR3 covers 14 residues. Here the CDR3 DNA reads TGTGCCAGCAGCCCTGCGGGGGGGCTTGGAACCCAGTACTTC. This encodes CASSPAGGLGTQYF.

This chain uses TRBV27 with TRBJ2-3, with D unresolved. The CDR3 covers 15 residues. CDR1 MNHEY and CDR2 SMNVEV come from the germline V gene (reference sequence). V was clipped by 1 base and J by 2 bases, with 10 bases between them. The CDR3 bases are TGTGCCAGCAGTTTATTCTTTTCCGACACAGATACGCAGTATTTT. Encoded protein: CASSLFFSDTDTQYF.

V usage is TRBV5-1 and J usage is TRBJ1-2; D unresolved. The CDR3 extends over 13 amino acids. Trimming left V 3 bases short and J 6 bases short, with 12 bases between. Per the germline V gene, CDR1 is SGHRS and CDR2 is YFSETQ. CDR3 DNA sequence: TGCGCCAGCAGCTCTGGTAACGAGAATGGCTACACCTTC. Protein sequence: CASSSGNENGYTF.

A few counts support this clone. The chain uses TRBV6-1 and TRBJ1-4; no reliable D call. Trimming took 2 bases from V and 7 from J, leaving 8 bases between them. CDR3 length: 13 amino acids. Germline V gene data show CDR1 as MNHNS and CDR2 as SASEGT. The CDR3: CASSERAGEKLFF. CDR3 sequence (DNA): TGTGCCAGCAGTGAAAGGGCCGGTGAAAAACTGTTTTTT.

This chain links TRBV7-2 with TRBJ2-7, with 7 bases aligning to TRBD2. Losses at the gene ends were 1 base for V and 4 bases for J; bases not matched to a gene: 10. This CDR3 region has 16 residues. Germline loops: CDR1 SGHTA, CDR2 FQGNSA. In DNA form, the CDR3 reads TGTGCCAGCAGCTTAGTTGGAGGGAGGGCCTCGTACGAGCAGTACTTC. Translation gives CASSLVGGRASYEQYF.

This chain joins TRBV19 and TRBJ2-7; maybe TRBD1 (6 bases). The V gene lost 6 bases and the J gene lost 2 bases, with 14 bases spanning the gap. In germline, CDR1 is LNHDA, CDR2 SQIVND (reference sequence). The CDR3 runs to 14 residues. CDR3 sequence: CASSQGPDTYEQYF. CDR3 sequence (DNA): TGTGCCAGTAGCCAGGGGCCCGACACCTACGAGCAGTACTTC. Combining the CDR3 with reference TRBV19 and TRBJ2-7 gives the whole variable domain DGGITQSPKYLFRKEGQNVTLSCEQNLNHDAMYWYRQDPGQGLRLIYYSQIVNDFQKGDIAEGYSVSREKKESFPLTVTSAQKNPTAFYLCASSQGPDTYEQYFGPGTRLTVT.

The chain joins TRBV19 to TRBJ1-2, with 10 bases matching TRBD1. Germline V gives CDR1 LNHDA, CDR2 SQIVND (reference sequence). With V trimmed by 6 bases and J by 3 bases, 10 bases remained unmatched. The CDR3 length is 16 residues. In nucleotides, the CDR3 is TGTGCCAGTAGACCTTCTCGGGACAGGGGAGACTATGGCTACACCTTC. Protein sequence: CASRPSRDRGDYGYTF.

CDR3 region: CARGLAVDTQYF. The CDR3 DNA reads TGTGCCAGAGGACTAGCGGTAGATACGCAGTATTTT. The V call is TRBV2, the J call TRBJ2-3; 10 positions agree with TRBD2. CDR1 and CDR2 (germline): SNHLY, FYNNEI. This CDR3 comprises 12 residues. The ends lost 9 bases at V and 5 bases at J; junction bases unmatched: 2.

The CDR3 is CASSLWAGLDSNQPQHF. The CDR3 DNA follows: TGTGCCAGCAGCTTATGGGCAGGGCTGGATAGCAATCAGCCCCAGCATTTT. This rearrangement joins TRBV11-2 to TRBJ1-5; D possibly corresponds to TRBD1 (5 bases). From germline, CDR1 is SGHAT and CDR2 FQNNGV. The length of the CDR3 is 17 residues. Trimming pared 2 bases from V and 0 bases from J, leaving 14 bases between. Full variable domain (remainder filled in from reference TRBV11-2 and TRBJ1-5): EAGVAQSPRYKIIEKRQSVAFWCNPISGHATLYWYQQILGQGPKLLIQFQNNGVVDDSQLPKDRFSAERLKGVDSTLKIQPAKLEDSAVYLCASSLWAGLDSNQPQHFGDGTRLSIL.

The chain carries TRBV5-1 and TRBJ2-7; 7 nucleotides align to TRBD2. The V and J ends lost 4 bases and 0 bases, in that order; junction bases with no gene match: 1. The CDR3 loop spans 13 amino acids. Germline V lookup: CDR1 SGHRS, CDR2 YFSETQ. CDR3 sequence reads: CASSASGSYEQYF. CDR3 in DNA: TGCGCCAGCAGCGCTAGCGGCTCCTACGAGCAGTACTTC.

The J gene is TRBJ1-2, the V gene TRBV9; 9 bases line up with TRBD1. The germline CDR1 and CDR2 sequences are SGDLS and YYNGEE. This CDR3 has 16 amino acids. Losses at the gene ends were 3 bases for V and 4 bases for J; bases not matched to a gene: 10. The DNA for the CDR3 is TGTGCCAGCAGCGCCGGGACAGGGAGGTTTATCTATGGCTACACCTTC. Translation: CASSAGTGRFIYGYTF.

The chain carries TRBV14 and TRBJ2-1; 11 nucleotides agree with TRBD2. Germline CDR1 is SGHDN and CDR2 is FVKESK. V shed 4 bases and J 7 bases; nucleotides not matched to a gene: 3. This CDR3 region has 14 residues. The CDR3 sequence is CASSLAGGRNEQFF. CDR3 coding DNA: TGTGCCAGCAGCCTAGCGGGAGGGAGGAATGAGCAGTTCTTC.

CDR3 loop: CASSSLAGPSYEQYF. CDR3 nucleotide sequence: TGTGCCAGCAGCTCTCTAGCGGGCCCCTCCTACGAGCAGTACTTC. J is TRBJ2-7 and V is TRBV7-2, with 8 bases identical to TRBD2. The CDR3 runs 15 residues. The germline V gene has CDR1 SGHTA and CDR2 FQGNSA. J lost 0 bases, V lost 4 bases, and 5 bases had no gene match.

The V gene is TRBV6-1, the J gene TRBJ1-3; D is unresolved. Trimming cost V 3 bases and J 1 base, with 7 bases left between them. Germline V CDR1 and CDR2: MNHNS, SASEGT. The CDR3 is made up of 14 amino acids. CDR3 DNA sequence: TGTGCCAGCAGTGAGCCAGGTTCTGGAAACACCATATATTTT. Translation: CASSEPGSGNTIYF.

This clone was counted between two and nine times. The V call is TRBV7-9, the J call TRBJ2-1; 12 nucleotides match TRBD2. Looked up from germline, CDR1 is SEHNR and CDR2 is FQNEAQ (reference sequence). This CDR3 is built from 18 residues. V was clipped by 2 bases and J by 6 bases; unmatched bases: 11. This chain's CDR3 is CASSLPPRLAGVRNEQFF. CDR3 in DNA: TGTGCCAGCAGCTTACCTCCGAGACTAGCGGGAGTTCGCAATGAGCAGTTCTTC. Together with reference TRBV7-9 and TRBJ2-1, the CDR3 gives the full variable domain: DTGVSQNPRHKITKRGQNVTFRCDPISEHNRLYWYRQTLGQGPEFLTYFQNEAQLEKSRLLSDRFSAERPKGSFSTLEIQRTEQGDSAMYLCASSLPPRLAGVRNEQFFGPGTRLTVL.

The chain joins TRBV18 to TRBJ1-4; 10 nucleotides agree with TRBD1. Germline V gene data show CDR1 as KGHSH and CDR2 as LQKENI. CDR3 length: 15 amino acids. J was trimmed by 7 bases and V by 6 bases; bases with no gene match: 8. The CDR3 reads CASSNSGTGAEKLFF. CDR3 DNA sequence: TGTGCCAGCTCTAACTCCGGGACAGGGGCTGAAAAACTGTTTTTT.

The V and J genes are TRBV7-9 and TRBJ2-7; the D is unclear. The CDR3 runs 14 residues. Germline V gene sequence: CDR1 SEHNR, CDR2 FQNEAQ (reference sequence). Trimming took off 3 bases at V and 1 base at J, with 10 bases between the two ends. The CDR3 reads CASSFDGLSYEQYF. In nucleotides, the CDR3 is TGTGCCAGCAGCTTCGATGGGTTATCCTACGAGCAGTACTTC.

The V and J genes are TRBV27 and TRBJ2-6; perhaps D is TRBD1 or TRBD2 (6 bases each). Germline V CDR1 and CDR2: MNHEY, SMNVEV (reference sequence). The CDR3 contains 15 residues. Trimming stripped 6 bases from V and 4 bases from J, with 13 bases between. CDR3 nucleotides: TGTGCCAGCAGAGAAGGGGGGACCGGGGCCAACGTCCTGACTTTC. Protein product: CASREGGTGANVLTF.

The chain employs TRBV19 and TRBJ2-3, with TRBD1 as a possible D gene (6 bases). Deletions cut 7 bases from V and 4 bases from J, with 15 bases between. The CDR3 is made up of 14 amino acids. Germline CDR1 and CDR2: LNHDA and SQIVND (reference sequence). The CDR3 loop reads CASMLGAPPDTQYF. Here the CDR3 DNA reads TGTGCCAGTATGTTGGGGGCCCCCCCAGATACGCAGTATTTT.

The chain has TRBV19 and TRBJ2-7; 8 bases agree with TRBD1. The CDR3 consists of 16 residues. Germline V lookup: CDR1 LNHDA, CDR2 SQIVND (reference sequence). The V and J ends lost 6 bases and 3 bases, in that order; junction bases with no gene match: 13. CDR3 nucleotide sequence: TGTGCCAGTAGAAGAGGTTACCAGGGGGCCGTCTACGAGCAGTACTTC. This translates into CASRRGYQGAVYEQYF.

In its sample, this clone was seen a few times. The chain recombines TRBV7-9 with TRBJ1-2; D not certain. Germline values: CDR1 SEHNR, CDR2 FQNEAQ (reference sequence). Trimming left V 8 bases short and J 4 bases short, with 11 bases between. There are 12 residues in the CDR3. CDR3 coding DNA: TGTGCCAGCCGTGGTCAGGTCTATGGCTACACCTTC. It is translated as CASRGQVYGYTF.